This T cell receptor beta chain was sequenced for a study of cytomegalovirus exposure and HLA in healthy donors (dated by TCRdb to about 2017). Notes on the research overall: An earlier analysis of under 600 of the donors reported more than 250 Gb of sequence data and about 100 million unique TCR beta sequences from 190 million or so T cells. In a later genetic analysis, genome-wide SNP genotypes for about three fifths of the roughly 670 donors were used, and that subset was treated as a discovery cohort. All discovery cohort repertoires had been generated using a single sequencing platform. Approximately 300 gigabases of sequencing data and tens of millions of unique TCR sequences were included in an early release covering 550 to 650 HLA-typed donors. The study used immunosequencing to profile the T cell repertoires of some 600 subjects and linked those repertoires to cytomegalovirus serostatus. Because of strong linkage in the cohort, four or five DR-DQ haplotypes were treated as single units for association and clustering. The study combined high-throughput TCR immunosequencing, statistical association of individual TCRs with disease status, and machine learning to predict cytomegalovirus infection status. An earlier analysis of approximately 640 of the donors applied high-throughput TCR beta sequencing to assess whether each TCR beta V gene segment acted as functional or pseudogenic. On average, approximately 250,000 unique TCR beta nucleotide sequences were sequenced per donor among roughly 430 genotyped donors of the cohort, with roughly 20% of those sequences being non-productive. A separate validation cohort of approximately 120 different subjects was used in addition to the approximately 700-subject first cohort. The study aimed to test whether cataloging public T cell receptors could reveal signatures of past pathogen exposure. Among the roughly 400 genotyped donors, approximately 81% belonged to the genetic ancestry cluster associated with self-reported Caucasian donors. Donor age, sex, ethnicity and CMV serostatus were compiled together with the repertoire data. The number of donors typed differed by locus, with about 620-630 for A, B, C, DRB1 and DQB1, more than 500 for DQA1, over 600 for DPA1, and about 450 for DPB1. Both class I and class II loci were covered by HLA typing, at four-digit resolution. The later analysis used no new phenotypic data to find candidate immune exposures, relying instead on TCR beta sequences and their occurrence across donors. A later analysis re-analyzed previously published TCR beta repertoires from 666 donors and added high-resolution HLA genotyping to study TCR occurrence patterns. Paper-wide results and their limitations: The earlier analysis of approximately 590 of the donors excluded roughly 17 rarely observed V segments, including chromosome 9 orphons, because counts were too low. Compared with equally common non-associated chains, HLA-associated TCR beta chains in a later analysis were more clonally expanded and had lower generation probabilities. The study listed 164 TCR beta chains as associated with cytomegalovirus. A further reported finding was that TCR beta sequences accurately predicted the HLA-A and HLA-B alleles for most subjects in the first cohort. Several of the top co-occurrence clusters appeared to be linked to parvovirus B19, influenza, CMV and Epstein-Barr virus, according to a later analysis. A later analysis found that most CMV-associated TCR beta chains appeared HLA-restricted, with HLA associations seemingly driven largely by CMV exposure. The sequencing pipeline was judged likely to have produced a cluster of highly shared sequence variants as a technical artifact. Sequencing depth was assumed to be roughly uniform across donors in the presence/absence analyses, though that assumption may not hold. Because some donors lacked HLA typing at each locus, the association tests relied only on the typed subset. In a later genetic analysis, fewer N-insertions in productive TCRs were reported among donors in an Asian-associated ancestry cluster than the roughly 700-donor mean. V-gene and J-gene trimming of TCR beta chains was associated with a missense DCLRE1C variant in a later genetic analysis, and the association was replicated in an independent cohort. The only immune exposure information available for the cohort was CMV serostatus. A later analysis associated about 17,000 TCR beta sequences with specific HLA alleles at a false discovery rate of 0.05. In vitro tests confirmed that a few of the cytomegalovirus-associated TCR beta chains recognize cytomegalovirus antigens. In a later analysis, TCR association rates were found to vary across HLA loci, with the most associated TCRs seen for DRB1 alleles and the fewest for HLA-C alleles. This cohort had only TCR beta chains sequenced, and the lack of alpha or paired-chain data limited which features could be detected. Because the 87-base-pair reads could not distinguish some IMGT-functional V segments, including TRBV6-2 and TRBV6-3, those segments were excluded. Strong co-occurrence of HLA alleles, especially DR and DQ, made assigning TCR associations to individual alleles difficult. Across donors, most TCR sequences were observed very rarely, whereas some public TCRs were present in many individuals. Correlated functional status among segregating V segments might be attributable to linkage disequilibrium, but an unknown experimental factor could not be ruled out. In both the original and validation cohorts, the classifier was reported to diagnose cytomegalovirus status with high specificity and sensitivity. Broadly in line with IMGT annotations, most TCR beta V segments showed up in productive rearrangements about 87% or about 30% of the time in an earlier analysis of 450 to 750 of the donors. According to the authors, the approach could potentially be generalized to other disease states and immunological phenotypes.

In total, 630 or so healthy bone marrow donors made up the cohort. At the time of sampling, all cohort members were nominally healthy, though unrecorded immune exposures were likely present. The donor was CMV seronegative and belonged to the group of 320 or so seronegative cohort members. Each donor provided a peripheral blood sample, and peripheral blood mononuclear cells were used for TCR beta sequencing. The Qiagen DNeasy Blood Extraction Kit was used to extract genomic DNA from the blood cell samples. The library was made by the immunoSEQ multiplex PCR assay. For the multiplex PCR, a mixture combining 60 forward primers for TCR Vbeta segments and 13 reverse primers for TCR Jbeta segments was used. A multiplex PCR assay on genomic DNA amplified the CDR3 region of rearranged TCR beta genes. The amplified TCR beta libraries were sequenced on the Illumina HiSeq System as 87-base-pair reads. Under the source paper's analysis protocol: A later analysis tallied roughly 78 million unique TCR beta chains across the approximately 670 repertoires, and approximately 9.9 million of those chains were shared by two or more donors. A nearest-neighbor algorithm error-corrected the raw reads and collapsed the reads into unique sequences, merging closely related sequences to remove PCR and sequencing errors. CDR3 sequences were aligned to IMGT reference sequences to assign V, D and J gene segments. For a sequence to be retained, a match of at least six nucleotides to both a V gene segment and a J gene segment was required. Rearrangements were classified as productive when the CDR3 lacked stop codons and remained in frame with V and J, and all other rearrangements were classified as non-productive. CDR3 was defined according to IMGT convention as the region running from the second conserved V-encoded cysteine to the conserved J-encoded phenylalanine. The earlier analysis of about 570 of the donors excluded any sequence lacking an unambiguous match to a single V gene segment. In an earlier analysis of approximately 610 of the donors, V segments were called functional above 56.7% productive rearrangements and were called segregating when the between-donor standard deviation exceeded 5%. To diagnose cytomegalovirus status from the catalog of TCR beta chain sequences, a statistical classification framework was built. In a later analysis, TCR nucleotide sequences were compared against IMGT/GENE-DB human TR gene sequences so that V and J genes could be assigned. Using the TCRdist pipeline, a later analysis assigned CDR3 sequences along with most-parsimonious VDJ recombination scenarios. A later analysis defined each TCR beta chain by its CDR3 amino acid sequence plus V-gene family, and excluded reads lacking a unique V-gene family. A later analysis removed 500 to 600 highly shared, low-generation-probability nucleotide sequences to deal with suspected cross-contamination and a sequencing artifact. In a later analysis, a clonal expansion index for each public chain was calculated from normalized within-repertoire ranks of inferred template counts. A later analysis computed generation probabilities with a VDJ recombination model fitted to out-of-frame rearrangements, and checked the results against IGoR. In a later analysis, hypergeometric tests were used to score TCR-TCR, TCR-HLA and TCR-CMV co-occurrence, with a repertoire-size bias correction applied to TCR pairs. To estimate false discovery rates, a later analysis permuted the HLA or CMV assignments 20 times. In a later analysis, co-occurring TCRs were grouped with DBSCAN, and TCRdist sequence similarity was added when clustering was performed within HLA-allele-positive subsets. Repertoires with fewer than 30,000 or more than 120,000 public chains were left out of co-occurrence clustering, as were a handful of repertoires with anomalous nucleotide sharing. TCRdb holds this immuneACCESS table with in-frame rearrangements only. Some clones are missing; in checked studies, unresolved V genes explain under half, and the rest has no known cause. V, J and clone size derive from that table, while D and trimming were established from the DNA sequence. The sample includes over 150,000 clones, with 70% to 80% observed a single time. Together, the top ten hold 2.9% of the sample.

A note on this clone: There is no known antigen for this receptor. No quality values exist for individual bases; no much larger clone is one base distant.

A distance of 11 bases separates the germline ends of V and J, which lose 3 bases and 2 bases respectively. The cysteine opens and the phenylalanine closes a CDR3 of 15 amino acids. Just CDR3 DNA is preserved here, 45 bases in frame from base 1. CDR1 and CDR2 were assigned from the germline V gene (reference sequence) as LNHDA and SQIVND. Specimen: PBMCs. The rearrangement joined TRBV19 to TRBJ2-1; D gene: possibly TRBD2, on 6 matching bases. This TCR came from a woman in her 30s in good health and CMV-seronegative. CDR3 loop: CASSIAGSPYNEQFF. The base sequence is TGTGCCAGTAGTATCGCCGGGAGCCCCTACAATGAGCAGTTCTTC.